Each of the 18 T cell receptor beta chains below was sequenced from the same sample in a study of radiation and T cells in renal cell carcinoma. The sample's time point: blood 4 weeks post-SBRT, at nephrectomy. Treatment denoted: 15 Gy SBRT to primary tumor, nephrectomy 4 weeks later. The method was immunoSEQ multiplex PCR; TCRdb's version includes in-frame clones alone and lacks a portion of them. In the table there are 25,000 to 40,000 clones, about 85% of which are singletons. Sequencing was performed on blood, taken from a patient whose treatment included radiotherapy and nephrectomy. Receptors were obtained from a man aged 55 to 69 with renal cell carcinoma.

The chain has TRBV30 and TRBJ1-6; TRBD1 agrees at 9 bases. Germline CDR1 GTSNPN, CDR2 SVGIG (reference sequence). The CDR3 spans 13 residues. After removal of 8 bases from V and 8 bases from J, the junction contained 7 bases not matched to a gene. The CDR3, as DNA: TGTGCCCTGAGGGGACAGGGTTATTCACCCCTCCACTTT. Amino acids: CALRGQGYSPLHF.

The chain combines TRBV6-6 with TRBJ2-3; 10 positions match TRBD2. The CDR3 consists of 16 residues. After removal of 7 bases from V and 1 base from J, the junction contained 8 bases not matched to a gene. In germline, CDR1 is MNHNY, CDR2 SVGAGI (reference sequence). The CDR3 sequence is CASNGGAGGRTDTQYF. As DNA, the CDR3 is TGTGCCAGCAACGGAGGAGCGGGAGGGCGCACAGATACGCAGTATTTT.

The chain recombines TRBV6-5 with TRBJ2-7; D remains ambiguous. Germline lookup yields CDR1 MNHEY and CDR2 SVGAGI. V lost 2 bases and J 3 bases, leaving 5 bases between the germline ends. CDR3 length: 12 residues. CDR3 protein: CASSYQGYEQYF. The CDR3 coding sequence is TGTGCCAGCAGTTACCAAGGCTACGAGCAGTACTTC.

The chain uses TRBV7-2 and TRBJ2-5, with D maybe TRBD2 (7 bases). Trimming shortened V by 3 bases and J by 5 bases, and 25 bases separated the two germline ends. Germline assignment: CDR1 SGHTA and CDR2 FQGNSA. The CDR3 is 18 amino acids. The DNA for the CDR3 is TGTGCCAGCAGCTTTCCTCAAGGCGGCGGGGGCGTTGTGGAGACCCAGTACTTC. Protein sequence: CASSFPQGGGGVVETQYF.

This chain uses TRBV7-9 with TRBJ2-7; tentative D call: TRBD2 (6 bases). Germline assignment: CDR1 SEHNR and CDR2 FQNEAQ (reference sequence). The CDR3 has 12 amino acids. Trimming took off 6 bases at V and 4 bases at J, with 10 bases between the two ends. The CDR3 protein is CASRDGTYEQYF. In DNA form, the CDR3 reads TGTGCCAGCAGGGATGGGACTTACGAGCAGTACTTC.

In its sample, this clone was seen a few times. This chain uses TRBV5-1 with TRBJ2-1; 8 bases are a match to TRBD1. Germline CDR1 and CDR2: SGHRS and YFSETQ. Losses at the gene ends were 7 bases for V and 6 bases for J; bases not matched to a gene: 12. CDR3 length equals 15 residues. The CDR3 sequence: CASEAGQGARNEQFF. As DNA, the CDR3 is TGCGCCAGCGAGGCGGGGCAGGGGGCGCGCAATGAGCAGTTCTTC.

The chain carries TRBV30 and TRBJ2-2; a weak D match, TRBD1 (5 bases). CDR3 length: 13 amino acids. Trimming left V 0 bases short and J 3 bases short, with 5 bases between. From germline, CDR1 is GTSNPN and CDR2 SVGIG (reference sequence). The CDR3 bases are TGTGCCTGGAGTGTACAGGACACCGGGGAGCTGTTTTTT. It encodes CAWSVQDTGELFF.

This clone was seen a single time. The chain couples TRBV30 to TRBJ1-6; 9 bases are shared with TRBD1. CDR3 size: 17 residues. Germline loops: CDR1 GTSNPN, CDR2 SVGIG (reference sequence). The J segment lost 12 bases and the V segment lost 1 base, leaving 16 bases of the junction unmatched. Here the CDR3 DNA reads TGTGCCTGGAGTGACCCATTTGGCGACAGGGGGTACCGACCCCTCCACTTT. This sequence encodes CAWSDPFGDRGYRPLHF.

CDR3 bases: TGTGCCAGCAGGGGAGAGGGTAAGGGAACAGATACGCAGTATTTT. It yields the protein CASRGEGKGTDTQYF. The chain has TRBV9 and TRBJ2-3, with a tentative D call TRBD2 (5 bases). Germline V CDR1 and CDR2: SGDLS, YYNGEE. CDR3 length equals 15 residues. V gave up 5 bases and J gave up 3 bases, with 16 bases separating them. Full variable domain (outside the CDR3, taken from reference TRBV9 and TRBJ2-3): DSGVTQTPKHLITATGQRVTLRCSPRSGDLSVYWYQQSLDQGLQFLIQYYNGEERAKGNILERFSAQQFPDLHSELNLSSLELGDSALYFCASRGEGKGTDTQYFGPGTRLTVL.

This clone was observed a single time. A far larger clone is just one base off, so this is likely a read error. The CDR3 loop is CASSMGPGQTFINYGYTF. For the CDR3, the DNA is TGCGCCAGCAGCATGGGGCCGGGACAGACTTTTATTAACTATGGCTACACCTTC. This chain connects TRBV5-1 to TRBJ1-2; 7 nucleotides align to TRBD1. V shed 4 bases and J 1 base; nucleotides not matched to a gene: 16. Germline loops: CDR1 SGHRS, CDR2 YFSETQ. The CDR3 length is 18 residues.

The chain combines TRBV6-6 with TRBJ2-7; D is uncertain. CDR3 size: 15 residues. Per the germline V gene, CDR1 is MNHNY and CDR2 is SVGAGI (reference sequence). V dropped 7 bases and J dropped 2 bases, with 18 bases sitting between them. The CDR3 DNA follows: TGTGCCAGCACCGACGGGCAGGTGAATACCTACGAGCAGTACTTC. It specifies CASTDGQVNTYEQYF.

This rearrangement joins TRBV19 to TRBJ1-6; D is perhaps TRBD1 (6 bases). The CDR3 is 15 residues long. The V and J ends lost 7 bases and 3 bases respectively, with 13 bases between them. Germline-derived CDR1 and CDR2 are LNHDA and SQIVND (reference sequence). CDR3 coding DNA: TGTGCCAGTAAACTCGGACAGAGCTATAATTCACCCCTCCACTTT. It specifies CASKLGQSYNSPLHF.

DNA of the CDR3: TGCGCCAGCAGCCGAAATCCTCAACGTTCCGACATCTATGGCTACACCTTC. It codes for CASSRNPQRSDIYGYTF. The chain is built from TRBV4-3 and TRBJ1-2; D uncertain. V lost 4 bases and J 4 bases, leaving 22 bases between the germline ends. Germline CDR1 is LGHNA and CDR2 is YSLEER. CDR3 length equals 17 residues.

This chain connects TRBV7-9 to TRBJ1-1; 8 nucleotides agree with TRBD1. Per germline, CDR1 SEHNR and CDR2 FQNEAQ (reference sequence). The CDR3 runs to 16 residues. The ends lost 2 bases at V and 5 bases at J; junction bases unmatched: 10. The CDR3 region is CASSLHGQGGDTEAFF. The CDR3 DNA is TGTGCCAGCAGCTTACATGGACAGGGCGGGGATACTGAAGCTTTCTTT.

The rearrangement links TRBV5-6 to TRBJ2-7; D perhaps matches TRBD1 (5 bases). CDR3 length: 15 amino acids. Per germline, CDR1 SGHDT and CDR2 YYEEEE. The germline V and J ends were trimmed by 0 bases and 5 bases, with 15 bases remaining between them. The CDR3 protein is CASSLGPGLIHEQYF. For the CDR3, the DNA is TGTGCCAGCAGCTTGGGTCCAGGGCTGATCCACGAGCAGTACTTC.

This chain links TRBV18 with TRBJ1-2; 8 bases are shared with TRBD1. CDR1 and CDR2 (germline): KGHSH, LQKENI. This CDR3 region has 16 residues. The junction had 5 bases not matched to a gene; V was cut back by 2 bases and J by 0 bases. This CDR3 is CASSPGTGRANYGYTF. CDR3 nucleotide sequence: TGTGCCAGCTCACCAGGGACAGGAAGGGCTAACTATGGCTACACCTTC.

This chain links TRBV5-1 with TRBJ2-1, with D hard to call. This CDR3 comprises 16 residues. Trimming stripped 4 bases from V and 4 bases from J, with 18 bases between. Germline V gene data show CDR1 as SGHRS and CDR2 as YFSETQ. The CDR3 loop reads CASSVPQHAGYNEQFF. The CDR3 DNA is TGCGCCAGCAGCGTCCCCCAGCACGCAGGTTACAATGAGCAGTTCTTC.

The V and J genes are TRBV4-1 and TRBJ2-5, with D perhaps TRBD2 (6 bases). The CDR3 runs to 13 residues. The germline V and J ends were trimmed by 4 bases and 2 bases, with 8 bases remaining between them. Looked up from germline, CDR1 is MGHRA and CDR2 is YSYEKL. The CDR3 bases are TGCGCCAGCAGCCGTGGACTACAAGAGACCCAGTACTTC. As protein: CASSRGLQETQYF.